This T cell receptor beta chain stems from a study of radiation and T cells in renal cell carcinoma. Looking at the study overall: Nephrectomy followed 15 Gy stereotactic body radiation by 4 weeks.

Time point here: baseline pretreatment blood. Treatment in this sample: 15 Gy SBRT to primary tumor, nephrectomy 4 weeks later. Using immunoSEQ multiplex PCR, the repertoire was profiled, and TCRdb retains in-frame clones only, with some absent. This table has 100,000 or so clones, 80% to 90% appearing once. This CDR3 spans 13 amino acids. Per germline, CDR1 GTSNPN and CDR2 SVGIG (reference sequence). Trimming took 1 base from V and 1 from J, leaving 5 bases between them. This TCR came from a man aged 45-60 years with renal cell carcinoma. The sequencing here drew on blood, taken from a patient whose treatment included radiotherapy and nephrectomy. This chain connects TRBV30 to TRBJ2-4; D is uncertain. The CDR3 region is CAWSGGAKNIQYF. Here the CDR3 DNA reads TGTGCCTGGAGTGGTGGTGCCAAAAACATTCAGTACTTC. The full variable domain, with the rest looked up from reference TRBV30 and TRBJ2-4, is SQTIHQWPATLVQPVGSPLSLECTVEGTSNPNLYWYRQAAGRGLQLLFYSVGIGQISSEVPQNLSASRPQDRQFILSSKKLLLSDSGFYLCAWSGGAKNIQYFGAGTRLSVL.